A selection of T cell receptor beta chains follows, all from one sample in a study of CXCR3-negative and CXCR3-positive naive CD8 T cells. Following a re-call of the 5' RACE reads, TCRdb has one entry per CDR3 protein and lacks DNA. This sample's clone table lists more than 50,000 distinct CDR3 sequences. Material for sequencing was naive CXCR3- CD8+ T cells from blood. The receptors were gathered from a human donor in good health. Some clones in this sample may be carry-over from other donors' samples. The CDR3 runs from the conserved cysteine through the conserved F or W. Each record gives: J gene, V gene, CDR3 protein.

>TRBJ1-2|TRBV6-1
CASSLTRGHSRTNYGYTF
>TRBJ1-2|TRBV12-3/TRBV12-4
CASSSPHRNYGYTF
>TRBJ1-5|TRBV28
CASREDRGPHQPQHF
>TRBJ2-4|TRBV20-1
CSARLLRTGGKNIQYF
>TRBJ2-3|TRBV10-3
CAIGQGGTDTQYF
>TRBJ2-1|TRBV20-1
CSAWGGGNEQFF
>TRBJ2-7|TRBV29-1
CSVALGMVSMNYEQYF
>TRBJ2-7|TRBV5-5
CASSSERGYYYEQYF
>TRBJ2-3|TRBV29-1
CSVDVAETDTQYF
>TRBJ2-7|TRBV29-1
CSVEVRHGEPFF
>TRBJ2-7|TRBV29-1
CSVDLAGRYEQYF
>TRBJ2-7|TRBV11-2
CASSPTGPSIYYEQYF
>TRBJ2-2|TRBV14
CASSQVPLGTGELFF
>TRBJ2-7|TRBV7-9
CASSFGLGQPYEQYF
>TRBJ1-1|TRBV20-1
CSAREAGTDTEAFF
>TRBJ1-2|TRBV5-1
CASSFLPGQGNYGYTF
>TRBJ1-1|TRBV19
CASSINRANTEAFF
>TRBJ2-7|TRBV29-1
CSVEDQEGGQGRLYEQYF
>TRBJ2-1|TRBV12-3/TRBV12-4
CASSWLVAEQFF
>TRBJ2-1|TRBV6-6
CASIWGTEGEFYNEQFF
>TRBJ1-1|TRBV7-3
CASSSQGPSEAFF
>TRBJ2-7|TRBV5-5
CASSLEDRASYEQYF
>TRBJ2-7|TRBV10-2
CASSVSSAYEQYF
>TRBJ2-3|TRBV7-9
CASSILADRLADTQYF
>TRBJ2-1|TRBV7-3
CASSSVGGYNEQFF
>TRBJ1-1|TRBV29-1
CSVEVRDRGNTEAFF
>TRBJ2-7|TRBV29-1
CSVEAGPRGEQYF
>TRBJ1-2|TRBV5-5
CASSRPEEYNYGYTF
>TRBJ1-1|TRBV7-9
CASSPGQGEVNTEAFF
>TRBJ2-1|TRBV7-8
CASSLMLGQGANEQFF
>TRBJ2-7|TRBV6-2/TRBV6-3
CASSYTRVEQYF
>TRBJ2-3|TRBV6-2/TRBV6-3
CASSFRGEIDTQYF
>TRBJ2-2|TRBV5-6
CASSTGGTGELFF
>TRBJ1-5|TRBV7-2
CASSYGTGEQPQHF
>TRBJ2-1|TRBV28
CASSFGGEGGVYNEQFF
>TRBJ2-7|TRBV27
CASSVRGWGSYEQYF
>TRBJ2-1|TRBV5-1
CASSFTADNEQFF
>TRBJ1-2|TRBV28
CASLGSEGQLTNYGYTF
>TRBJ2-2|TRBV27
CASTYGLASFERTGELFF
>TRBJ2-7|TRBV6-1
CASTAGLQLYEKYF
>TRBJ1-6|TRBV28
CASERTGRKSNSPLHF
>TRBJ2-7|TRBV4-1
CASSQTWAGESYEQYF